The 2 T cell receptor beta chains reported below all come from one sample, sequenced in a study of neurological immune-mediated disorders. Via MiXCR, TCRdb re-called the 5' RACE reads, giving one row per CDR3 protein. The repertoire holds under 60,000 distinct CDR3 sequences, with around a tenth as singletons. Input material: PBMCs. The receptors were gathered from a woman between 35 and 50 years old with HTLV-1-associated myelopathy (HAM/TSP).

As regards this clonotype: The conserved phenylalanine or tryptophan is not found at the CDR3 terminus, so this likely reflects a read error. This sequence joins TRBV9 and TRBJ2-1; D gene uncertain. Trimming pared 3 bases from V and 9 bases from J, leaving 13 bases between. Germline V gene data show CDR1 as SGDLS and CDR2 as YYNGEE. The CDR3 totals 13 residues. The CDR3 DNA is TGTGCCAGCAGCGGATTTGAATGGGCTGAGCAGTTCTTA. Translated: CASSGFEWAEQFL.

The V and J genes are TRBV27 and TRBJ1-5; the D is unclear. In germline, CDR1 is MNHEY, CDR2 SMNVEV (reference sequence). Trimming stripped 7 bases from V and 3 bases from J, with 13 bases between. CDR3 length: 14 amino acids. Here the CDR3 reads CASNLSTPNQPQHF. CDR3 bases: TGTGCCAGCAACTTGTCCACGCCCAATCAGCCCCAGCATTTT.